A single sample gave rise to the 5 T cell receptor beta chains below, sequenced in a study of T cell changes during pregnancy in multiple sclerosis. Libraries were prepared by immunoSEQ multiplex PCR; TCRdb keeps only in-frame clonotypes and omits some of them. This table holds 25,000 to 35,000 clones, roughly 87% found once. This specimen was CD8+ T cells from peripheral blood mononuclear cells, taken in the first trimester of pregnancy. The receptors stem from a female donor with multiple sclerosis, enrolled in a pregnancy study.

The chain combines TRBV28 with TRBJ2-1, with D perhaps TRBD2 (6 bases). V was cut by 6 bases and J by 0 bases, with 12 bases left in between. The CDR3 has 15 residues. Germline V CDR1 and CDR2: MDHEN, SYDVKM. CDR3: CASSPREISYNEQFF. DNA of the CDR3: TGTGCCAGCAGCCCTCGGGAGATCTCCTACAATGAGCAGTTCTTC.

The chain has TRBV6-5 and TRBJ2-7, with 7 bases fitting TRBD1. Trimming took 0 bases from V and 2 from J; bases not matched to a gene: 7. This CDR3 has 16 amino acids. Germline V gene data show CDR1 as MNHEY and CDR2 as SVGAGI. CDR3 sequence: CASSYSSGQKTYEQYF. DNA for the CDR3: TGTGCCAGCAGTTACTCGTCGGGACAGAAGACCTACGAGCAGTACTTC.

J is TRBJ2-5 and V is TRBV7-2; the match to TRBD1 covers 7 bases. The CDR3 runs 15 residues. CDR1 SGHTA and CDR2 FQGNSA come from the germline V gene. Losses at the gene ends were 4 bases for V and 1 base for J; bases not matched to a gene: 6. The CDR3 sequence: CASSSERTGQETQYF. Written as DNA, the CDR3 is TGTGCCAGCAGCTCAGAGCGGACAGGCCAAGAGACCCAGTACTTC.

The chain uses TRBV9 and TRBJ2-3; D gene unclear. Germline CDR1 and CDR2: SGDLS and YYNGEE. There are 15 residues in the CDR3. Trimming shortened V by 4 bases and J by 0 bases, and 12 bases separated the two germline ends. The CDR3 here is CASSPQVSSTDTQYF. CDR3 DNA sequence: TGTGCCAGCAGCCCCCAGGTCTCTAGCACAGATACGCAGTATTTT.

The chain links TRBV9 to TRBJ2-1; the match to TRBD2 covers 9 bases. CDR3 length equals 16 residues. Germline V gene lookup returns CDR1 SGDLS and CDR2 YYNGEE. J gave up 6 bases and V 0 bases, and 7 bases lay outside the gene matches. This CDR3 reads CASSVVAGGWGNEQFF. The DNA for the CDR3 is TGTGCCAGCAGCGTAGTCGCGGGAGGGTGGGGCAATGAGCAGTTCTTC.